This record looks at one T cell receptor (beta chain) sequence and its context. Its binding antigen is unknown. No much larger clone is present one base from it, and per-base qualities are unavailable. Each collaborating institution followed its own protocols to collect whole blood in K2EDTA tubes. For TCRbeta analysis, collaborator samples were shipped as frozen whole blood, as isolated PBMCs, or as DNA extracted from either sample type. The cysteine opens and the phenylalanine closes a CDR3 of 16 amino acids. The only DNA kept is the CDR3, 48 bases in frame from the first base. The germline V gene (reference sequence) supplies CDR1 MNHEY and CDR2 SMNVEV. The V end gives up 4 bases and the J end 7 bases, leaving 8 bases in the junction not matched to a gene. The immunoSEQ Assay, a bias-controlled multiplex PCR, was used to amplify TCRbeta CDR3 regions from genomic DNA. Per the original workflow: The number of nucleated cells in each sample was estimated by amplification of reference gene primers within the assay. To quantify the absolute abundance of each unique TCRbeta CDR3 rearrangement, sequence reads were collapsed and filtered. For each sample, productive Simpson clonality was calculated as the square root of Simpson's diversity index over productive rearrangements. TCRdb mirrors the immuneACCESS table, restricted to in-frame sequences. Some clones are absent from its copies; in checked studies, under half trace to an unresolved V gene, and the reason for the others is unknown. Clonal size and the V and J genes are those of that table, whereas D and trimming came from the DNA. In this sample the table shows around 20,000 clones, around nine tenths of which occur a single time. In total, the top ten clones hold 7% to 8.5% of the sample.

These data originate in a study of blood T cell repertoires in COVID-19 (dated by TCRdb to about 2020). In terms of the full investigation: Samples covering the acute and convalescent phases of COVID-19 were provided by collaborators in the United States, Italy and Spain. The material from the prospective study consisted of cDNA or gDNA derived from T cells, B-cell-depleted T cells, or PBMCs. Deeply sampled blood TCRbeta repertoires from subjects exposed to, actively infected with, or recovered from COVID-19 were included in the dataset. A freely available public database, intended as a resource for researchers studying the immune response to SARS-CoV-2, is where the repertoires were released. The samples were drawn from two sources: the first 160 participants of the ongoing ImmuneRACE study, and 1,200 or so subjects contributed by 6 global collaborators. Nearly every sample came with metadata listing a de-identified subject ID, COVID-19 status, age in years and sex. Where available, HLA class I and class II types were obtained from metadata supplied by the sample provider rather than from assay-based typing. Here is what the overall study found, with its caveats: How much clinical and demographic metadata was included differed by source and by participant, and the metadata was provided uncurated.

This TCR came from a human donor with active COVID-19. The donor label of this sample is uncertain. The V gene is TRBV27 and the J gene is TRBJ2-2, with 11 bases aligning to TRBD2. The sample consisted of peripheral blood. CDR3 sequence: CASSSVTSGTGGELFF. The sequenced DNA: TGTGCCAGCAGTTCAGTGACTAGCGGGACGGGCGGGGAGCTGTTTTTT.